This T cell receptor beta chain was sequenced in a study of cytomegalovirus exposure and HLA in healthy donors (dated by TCRdb to about 2017). For context, the study as a whole: An earlier analysis of 587 of the donors reported around 280 Gb of sequence data and approximately 120 million unique TCR beta sequences obtained from roughly 170 million T cells. An early release covering about 600 HLA-typed donors comprised 300 to 350 gigabases of sequencing data and tens of millions of unique TCR sequences. Of the 300 to 500 genotyped donors, 81% were placed in the genetic ancestry cluster associated with self-reported Caucasian donors. The study was designed to test whether signatures of past pathogen exposure could be identified by cataloging public T cell receptors. The study profiled the T cell repertoires of hundreds of subjects by immunosequencing and related them to cytomegalovirus serostatus. In addition to the first cohort of 650 to 800 subjects, a separate validation cohort of 120 different subjects was used. High-throughput TCR immunosequencing, statistical association of individual TCRs with disease status, and machine learning were combined to predict cytomegalovirus infection status. In a later analysis, previously published TCR beta repertoires from some 640 donors were re-analyzed and high-resolution HLA genotyping was added so that TCR occurrence patterns could be studied. Rather than using new phenotypic data, the later analysis identified candidate immune exposures from TCR beta sequences and from how often those sequences occurred across donors. In an earlier analysis of roughly 600 of the donors, high-throughput TCR beta sequencing was used to judge whether each TCR beta V gene segment behaved as functional or pseudogenic. Donor age, sex, ethnicity and CMV serostatus were collected together with the repertoire data. A later genetic analysis took genome-wide SNP genotypes for 398 of the 666 donors and used that subset as a discovery cohort. Every discovery cohort repertoire had been produced on one sequencing platform. Both class I and class II loci were covered by HLA typing, at four-digit resolution. The number of donors typed differed by locus, with about 629-630 for A, B, C, DRB1 and DQB1, around 500 for DQA1, about 610 for DPA1, and some 440 for DPB1. About five DR-DQ haplotypes were treated as single units for association and clustering because of strong linkage in the cohort. Among 300 to 500 genotyped donors of the cohort, an average of roughly 230,000 unique TCR beta nucleotide sequences was sequenced per donor, of which about 19% were non-productive.

The trim is 2 bases for V and 3 bases for J, with a gap of 13 bases between the germline ends. CDR1 and CDR2 were assigned from the germline V gene (reference sequence) as SEHNR and FQNEAQ. The CDR3 goes from the cysteine to the phenylalanine over 15 residues. The CDR3 DNA has 45 bases and is translated from base 1. Note on this clone: Its specific antigen is unknown. Per-base qualities were not stored, and no clone one base away is much larger.

In total, 630 or so healthy bone marrow donors made up the cohort. Cohort members were all nominally healthy when sampled, although unrecorded immune exposures were likely present. The donor tested CMV seronegative, placing the donor among the 350 to 400 seronegative members of the cohort. Every donor gave a peripheral blood sample, and the peripheral blood mononuclear cells from that sample were used for TCR beta sequencing. The Qiagen DNeasy Blood Extraction Kit was used to extract genomic DNA from the blood cell samples. Preparation of the library involved the immunoSEQ multiplex PCR assay. For the multiplex PCR, a mixture combining 60 forward primers for TCR Vbeta segments and 13 reverse primers for TCR Jbeta segments was used. Amplification of the CDR3 region of rearranged TCR beta genes was performed with a multiplex PCR assay on genomic DNA. The Illumina HiSeq System was used to sequence the amplified TCR beta libraries as 87-base-pair reads. The original pipeline was this. In a later analysis, around 80 million unique TCR beta chains were counted across the 650 to 750 repertoires, and about 9.9 million of these chains were shared by at least two donors. Raw reads were error-corrected and collapsed into unique sequences with a nearest-neighbor algorithm that merged closely related sequences to remove PCR and sequencing errors. Alignment of CDR3 sequences to IMGT reference sequences was used to assign V, D and J gene segments. For a sequence to be retained, at least a six-nucleotide match to both a V gene segment and a J gene segment was required. A rearrangement was called productive if the CDR3 had no stop codons and remained in frame with V and J, and every other rearrangement was called non-productive. Following IMGT convention, CDR3 was defined as the stretch from the second conserved V-encoded cysteine up to the conserved J-encoded phenylalanine. In an earlier analysis of more than 550 of the donors, sequences lacking an unambiguous match to a single V gene segment were excluded. In an earlier analysis of around 590 of the donors, a V segment was called functional when productive rearrangements were above 56.7%, and segregating when the standard deviation between donors exceeded 5%. A statistical classification framework was built for diagnosing cytomegalovirus status from the catalog of TCR beta chain sequences. In a later analysis, TCR nucleotide sequences were compared against IMGT/GENE-DB human TR gene sequences so that V and J genes could be assigned. A later analysis assigned CDR3 sequences and most-parsimonious VDJ recombination scenarios with the TCRdist pipeline. In a later analysis, every TCR beta chain was defined by the combination of its CDR3 amino acid sequence and its V-gene family, and reads without a unique V-gene family were dropped. To address suspected cross-contamination and a sequencing artifact, a later analysis removed 450 to 700 highly shared, low-generation-probability nucleotide sequences. In a later analysis, a clonal expansion index for each public chain was calculated from normalized within-repertoire ranks of inferred template counts. Generation probabilities in a later analysis came from a VDJ recombination model fitted to out-of-frame rearrangements, and those results were checked against IGoR. In a later analysis, TCR-TCR, TCR-HLA and TCR-CMV co-occurrence was scored with hypergeometric tests, and a repertoire-size bias correction was applied to TCR pairs. A later analysis estimated false discovery rates by permuting HLA or CMV assignments 20 times. A later analysis grouped co-occurring TCRs with DBSCAN, adding TCRdist sequence similarity when clustering within HLA-allele-positive subsets. For co-occurrence clustering, repertoires with fewer than 30,000 or more than 120,000 public chains were excluded, along with a handful of repertoires with anomalous nucleotide sharing. The immuneACCESS repertoire file appears here via TCRdb, limited to in-frame rearrangements. These files lack a portion of the clones; in checked studies, under half of the deficit traces to unresolved V genes, and the cause of the others is not known. V and J calls plus clone size are reproduced from that table; the DNA served to infer D and trimming. The sample table holds around 150,000 clones, of which roughly 80% were seen once. The ten biggest clones cover 4.9% of the sample.

The paper's findings and limits, for the study overall: Immune exposure information for the cohort was limited to CMV serostatus. Compared with equally common non-associated chains, HLA-associated TCR beta chains in a later analysis were more clonally expanded and had lower generation probabilities. The study gave a list of 150 to 200 TCR beta chains associated with cytomegalovirus. In both the original and validation cohorts, the classifier was reported to diagnose cytomegalovirus status with high specificity and sensitivity. Strong co-occurrence of HLA alleles, especially DR and DQ, made assigning TCR associations to individual alleles difficult. Some IMGT-functional V segments, including TRBV6-2 and TRBV6-3, could not be told apart with the 87-base-pair reads, so those segments were excluded. A few of the identified cytomegalovirus-associated TCR beta chains were confirmed in vitro to be specific for cytomegalovirus antigens. In an earlier analysis of 587 of the donors, most TCR beta V segments appeared in productive rearrangements about 87% or about 30% of the time, broadly matching IMGT annotations. Most CMV-associated TCR beta chains appeared to be HLA-restricted in a later analysis, and the HLA associations seemed to be driven largely by CMV exposure. A cluster of highly shared sequence variants was judged likely to represent a technical artifact of the sequencing pipeline. Several of the top co-occurrence clusters appeared to be linked to parvovirus B19, influenza, CMV and Epstein-Barr virus, according to a later analysis. Roughly uniform sequencing depth across donors was assumed in presence/absence analyses, although this assumption may not hold. Most TCR sequences were observed very rarely across donors, whereas some public TCRs were present in many individuals. In a later analysis, TCR association rates were found to vary across HLA loci, with the most associated TCRs seen for DRB1 alleles and the fewest for HLA-C alleles. The authors suggested that the approach could potentially be extended to other disease states and immunological phenotypes. At a false discovery rate of 0.05, a later analysis linked 15,000 to 20,000 TCR beta sequences to specific HLA alleles. A later genetic analysis associated a missense DCLRE1C variant with V-gene and J-gene trimming of TCR beta chains, and an independent cohort replicated the association. In this cohort, only TCR beta chains were sequenced, and detectable features were limited by the absence of alpha or paired-chain data. HLA typing was unavailable for some donors at each locus, so association tests used only the typed subset. Because counts were too low, roughly 17 rarely observed V segments, including chromosome 9 orphons, were left out of the earlier analysis of a few hundred of the donors. A later genetic analysis reported fewer N-insertions in productive TCRs among donors in an Asian-associated ancestry cluster than the roughly 700-donor mean. Linkage disequilibrium might explain the correlated functional status among segregating V segments, but an unknown experimental factor could not be excluded. A further reported finding was that TCR beta sequences accurately predicted the HLA-A and HLA-B alleles for most subjects in the first cohort.

The chain is assembled from TRBV7-9 and TRBJ1-2, and the D gene may be TRBD1, 6 bases matching. The sample consisted of PBMCs. This clonotype was obtained from a woman between 45 and 60 years old in good health and CMV-seronegative. The nucleotides read TGTGCCAGCAGCTTATCCTACAGGGTTTACTATGGCTACACCTTC. This gives the protein CASSLSYRVYYGYTF.